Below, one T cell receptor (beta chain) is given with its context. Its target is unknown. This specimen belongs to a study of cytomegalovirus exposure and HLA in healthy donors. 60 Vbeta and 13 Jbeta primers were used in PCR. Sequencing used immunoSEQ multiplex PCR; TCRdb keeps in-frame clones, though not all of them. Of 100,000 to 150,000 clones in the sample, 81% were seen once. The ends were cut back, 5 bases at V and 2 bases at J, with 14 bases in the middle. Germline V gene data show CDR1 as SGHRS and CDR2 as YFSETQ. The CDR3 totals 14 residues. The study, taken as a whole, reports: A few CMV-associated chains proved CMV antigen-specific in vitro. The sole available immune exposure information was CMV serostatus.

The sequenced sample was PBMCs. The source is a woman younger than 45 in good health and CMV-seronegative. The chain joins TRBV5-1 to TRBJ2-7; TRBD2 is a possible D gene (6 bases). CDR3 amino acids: CASSPGRGTYEQYF. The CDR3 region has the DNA TGCGCCAGCAGTCCGGGACGCGGGACCTACGAGCAGTACTTC. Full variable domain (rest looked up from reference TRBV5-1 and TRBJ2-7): KAGVTQTPRYLIKTRGQQVTLSCSPISGHRSVSWYQQTPGQGLQFLFEYFSETQRNKGNFPGRFSGRQFSNSRSEMNVSTLELGDSALYLCASSPGRGTYEQYFGPGTRLTVT.